The 28 T cell receptor beta chains presented below share a single source sample, sequenced in a study of blood T cell repertoires in COVID-19 (TCRdb year 2020). The library was obtained by the immunoSEQ multiplex PCR assay. TCRdb obtained this table from immuneACCESS and retained in-frame rearrangements with V and J assigned. These tables miss some clones; where compared with another copy, unresolved V genes account for less than half of the shortfall, and the remainder is unexplained. This sample comprises 120,000 to 150,000 clones, roughly 84% of them detected only once. The top ten clonotypes cover around 40% of the sample. Sequenced material: peripheral blood. These TCRs come from a human donor in a cohort sampled during active COVID-19.

The table lists this clone with a few counts. The chain links TRBV5-1 to TRBJ2-2; D is possibly TRBD1 (6 bases). V shed 9 bases and J shed 1 base, with 10 bases lying between them. The CDR3 sequence is 13 residues long. Germline CDR1 reads SGHRS; CDR2 reads YFSETQ. The CDR3, as DNA: TGCGCCACCAGGACAGTGAACACCGGGGAGCTGTTTTTT. Its protein is CATRTVNTGELFF.

The chain carries TRBV3-1 (or the pseudogene TRBV3-2) and TRBJ1-1, with 7 bases that match TRBD1. The V gene's germline CDR1 is LGHDT and CDR2 YNNKEL (reference sequence). V lost 4 bases to trimming and J lost 3 bases; unmatched junction nucleotides: 5. The CDR3 is 14 amino acids. CDR3 region: CASSPRQGYTEAFF. CDR3 nucleotides: TGTGCCAGCAGCCCAAGACAGGGCTACACTGAAGCTTTCTTT.

This chain connects TRBV7-2 to TRBJ2-7; the match to TRBD1 covers 9 bases. The CDR3 totals 15 residues. Germline assignment: CDR1 SGHTA and CDR2 FQGNSA. The trim removed 1 base at V and 7 bases at J, leaving 8 bases unmatched. In DNA, the CDR3 is TGTGCCAGCAGCTTAGGGTGGACAGGGGCGGGGGAGCAGTACTTC. Translating gives CASSLGWTGAGEQYF.

Points on this clone: The sample holds other DNA sequences that translate to the same CDR3. The chain employs TRBV9 and TRBJ2-3, with a tentative D call TRBD1 (6 bases). The CDR3 has 14 amino acids. V was clipped by 2 bases and J by 4 bases, with 11 bases between them. The germline CDR1 and CDR2 sequences are SGDLS and YYNGEE. The CDR3 sequence is CASSVGASADTQYF. In nucleotides, the CDR3 is TGTGCCAGCAGCGTGGGGGCGTCTGCAGATACGCAGTATTTT.

The chain combines TRBV4-3 with TRBJ2-2; the D gene is possibly TRBD2 (6 bases). V lost 5 bases to trimming and J lost 6 bases, with 13 bases between them. Germline V gives CDR1 LGHNA, CDR2 YSLEER. The CDR3 spans 14 residues. The CDR3 loop reads CASSSGPGAGELFF. The CDR3 region has the DNA TGCGCCAGCAGCTCCGGCCCGGGAGCCGGGGAGCTGTTTTTT.

This rearrangement joins TRBV7-3 to TRBJ2-3, with D perhaps TRBD2 (5 bases). V was shortened by 4 bases and J by 2 bases, with 13 bases between the two germline ends. The CDR3 is 15 amino acids. Germline CDR1 reads SGHTA; CDR2 reads FQGTGA. CDR3 protein: CASSSPREDTDTQYF. In DNA form, the CDR3 reads TGTGCCAGCAGCTCTCCTCGGGAAGACACAGATACGCAGTATTTT.

The chain recombines TRBV28 with TRBJ2-1; TRBD1 is a possible D gene (6 bases). The length of the CDR3 is 14 residues. V was pared by 2 bases and J by 6 bases, with 11 bases between. The germline V gene encodes CDR1 MDHEN and CDR2 SYDVKM. The CDR3 spells CASSLDRPANEQFF. The CDR3 nucleotides are TGTGCCAGCAGTTTAGACAGGCCCGCCAATGAGCAGTTCTTC.

This sequence joins TRBV19 and TRBJ2-5; 7 positions agree with TRBD1. V gave up 4 bases and J gave up 2 bases; unmatched junction bases: 4. CDR1 is LNHDA and CDR2 is SQIVND in the germline V gene (reference sequence). This CDR3 spans 14 amino acids. CDR3 residues: CASSRRTGQETQYF. Here the CDR3 DNA reads TGTGCCAGTAGTAGACGGACAGGTCAAGAGACCCAGTACTTC.

J is TRBJ2-7 and V is TRBV12-3 or TRBV12-4; TRBD2 might be the D (5 bases). V lost 3 bases to trimming and J lost 9 bases, with 12 bases between them. This CDR3 has 12 amino acids. The CDR3 coding sequence is TGTGCCAGCAGTTTTAGCGACTTAGGGCAGTACTTC. Translated: CASSFSDLGQYF.

The V call is TRBV28, the J call TRBJ1-2; D might be TRBD1 (5 bases). CDR3 length: 13 residues. The V gene's germline CDR1 is MDHEN and CDR2 SYDVKM. V lost 7 bases and J lost 6, with 15 bases in between. CDR3 residues: CASTLNPGDGYTF. The CDR3 bases are TGTGCCAGCACCTTAAACCCGGGGGATGGCTACACCTTC.

V usage is TRBV27 and J usage is TRBJ1-6, with 7 bases fitting TRBD1. Germline lookup yields CDR1 MNHEY and CDR2 SMNVEV (reference sequence). The CDR3 loop spans 14 amino acids. With 6 bases clipped from V and 6 bases from J, the junction kept 5 bases outside the gene matches. CDR3 amino acids: CASSYRGLNSPLHF. CDR3 nucleotide sequence: TGTGCCAGCAGCTATAGGGGGCTTAATTCACCCCTCCACTTT.

This clone was seen only a few times. The CDR3 sequence is CASSLLSGVHEQYF. In DNA form, the CDR3 reads TGTGCCAGCAGCTTACTAAGCGGGGTGCACGAGCAGTACTTC. This chain joins TRBV7-2 and TRBJ2-7, with TRBD2 matching over 7 bases. Per the germline V gene, CDR1 is SGHTA and CDR2 is FQGNSA. The CDR3 is 14 residues long. V lost 2 bases, J lost 5 bases, and 6 bases stayed unmatched.

This sequence joins TRBV28 and TRBJ1-5; a possible D gene is TRBD1 (5 bases). The V gene lost 11 bases and the J gene lost 0 bases, with 11 bases spanning the gap. Germline values: CDR1 MDHEN, CDR2 SYDVKM. CDR3 length equals 13 residues. CDR3 protein: CASARDSNQPQHF. The CDR3 nucleotides are TGTGCCTCCGCCAGGGATAGCAATCAGCCCCAGCATTTT.

In its sample, this clone was seen a few times. This chain uses TRBV7-8 with TRBJ1-1; 8 bases fit TRBD1. This CDR3 spans 14 amino acids. Germline V gene data show CDR1 as SGHVS and CDR2 as FQNEAQ. Trimming cost V 3 bases and J 2 bases; bases outside gene matches: 2. This chain's CDR3 is CASSFDRGNTEAFF. CDR3 DNA sequence: TGTGCCAGCAGCTTTGACAGGGGAAACACTGAAGCTTTCTTT.

The chain has TRBV6-4 and TRBJ2-1; 7 positions match TRBD2. Germline values: CDR1 MRHNA, CDR2 SNTAGT. V gave up 7 bases and J gave up 4 bases; unmatched junction bases: 10. CDR3 size: 15 residues. The CDR3 DNA reads TGTGCCAGCACCCCAGGAGGGGAGGGATACAATGAGCAGTTCTTC. Its protein is CASTPGGEGYNEQFF.

The rearrangement uses TRBV9 and TRBJ2-7; 11 nucleotides agree with TRBD1. J gave up 7 bases and V 4 bases, and 10 bases lay outside the gene matches. The germline V gene encodes CDR1 SGDLS and CDR2 YYNGEE. This CDR3 is 15 amino acids long. The CDR3 protein is CASSNPGTGGEEQYF. CDR3 DNA sequence: TGTGCCAGCAGCAACCCCGGGACAGGGGGTGAAGAGCAGTACTTC. The full variable domain, in which reference TRBV9 and TRBJ2-7 provide the parts outside the CDR3, is DSGVTQTPKHLITATGQRVTLRCSPRSGDLSVYWYQQSLDQGLQFLIQYYNGEERAKGNILERFSAQQFPDLHSELNLSSLELGDSALYFCASSNPGTGGEEQYFGPGTRLTVT.

The V gene is TRBV3-1 (or the pseudogene TRBV3-2), the J gene TRBJ1-6, with unresolved D. The germline gives CDR1 LGHDT, CDR2 YNNKEL (reference sequence). The CDR3 loop spans 14 amino acids. Trimming shortened V by 6 bases and J by 0 bases, and 6 bases separated the two germline ends. The CDR3 sequence: CASSLSSYNSPLHF. The DNA of the CDR3 is TGTGCCAGCAGTCTAAGCTCCTATAATTCACCCCTCCACTTT.

The chain employs TRBV27 and TRBJ2-2; no reliable D call. V lost 4 bases and J 1 base, leaving 7 bases between the germline ends. CDR3 size: 14 residues. CDR1 is MNHEY and CDR2 is SMNVEV in the germline V gene (reference sequence). CDR3 in amino acids: CASSWAVNTGELFF. The CDR3 bases are TGTGCCAGCAGTTGGGCCGTGAACACCGGGGAGCTGTTTTTT.

This clone was picked up one time. The chain couples TRBV5-1 to TRBJ2-3; 11 bases align to TRBD2. The CDR3 covers 16 residues. J gave up 1 base and V 0 bases, and 1 base lay outside the gene matches. Germline loops: CDR1 SGHRS, CDR2 YFSETQ. This chain's CDR3 is CASSLDSGGGTDTQYF. CDR3 nucleotides: TGCGCCAGCAGCTTGGATAGCGGGGGGGGCACAGATACGCAGTATTTT.

This CDR3 is CASSLDRGRTEAFF. CDR3 DNA sequence: TGCGCCAGCAGCCTGGACAGGGGAAGAACTGAAGCTTTCTTT. The V call is TRBV4-3, the J call TRBJ1-1; 9 bases line up with TRBD1. The CDR3 runs 14 residues. CDR1 is LGHNA and CDR2 is YSLEER in the germline V gene. Germline trimming cut 4 bases from V and 5 bases from J; bases unmatched to any gene: 5.

The V and J genes are TRBV4-2 and TRBJ1-2; 7 bases match TRBD1. There are 13 residues in the CDR3. The V and J ends lost 4 bases and 8 bases, in that order; junction bases with no gene match: 7. The germline CDR1 and CDR2 sequences are LGHNA and YNFKEQ. CDR3 DNA: TGTGCCAGCAGCCCGACAGGGACGCGGGGCTACACCTTC. Translating it yields CASSPTGTRGYTF.

V and J are TRBV7-9 and TRBJ2-7; 7 bases map to TRBD1. V shed 4 bases, J shed 1 base, and the junction held 1 base outside the gene matches. The CDR3 length is 13 residues. Germline loops: CDR1 SEHNR, CDR2 FQNEAQ (reference sequence). The CDR3 bases are TGTGCCAGCAGCTCGGACAGGTCCTACGAGCAGTACTTC. Translating gives CASSSDRSYEQYF.

The V and J genes are TRBV5-1 and TRBJ2-6; 8 positions match TRBD1. The ends lost 4 bases at V and 3 bases at J; junction bases unmatched: 12. There are 18 residues in the CDR3. CDR1 SGHRS and CDR2 YFSETQ come from the germline V gene. The CDR3 loop is CASSVQGALSGGANVLTF. In nucleotides, the CDR3 is TGCGCCAGCAGCGTTCAGGGGGCTCTCTCTGGTGGGGCCAACGTCCTGACTTTC.

The rearrangement links TRBV7-2 to TRBJ2-7; 9 positions match TRBD1. J gave up 8 bases and V 3 bases, and 8 bases lay outside the gene matches. The germline V gene has CDR1 SGHTA and CDR2 FQGNSA. This CDR3 region has 14 residues. CDR3 DNA sequence: TGTGCCAGCAGCTTCCTCCGGGACAGGGAAAAGCAGTACTTC. It yields the protein CASSFLRDREKQYF.

The table lists this clone with a count of one. The chain combines TRBV11-3 with TRBJ2-1; the match to TRBD2 covers 7 bases. In germline, CDR1 is SGHNT, CDR2 YENEEA. V was pared by 5 bases and J by 4 bases, with 5 bases of the junction left unmatched. The CDR3 loop spans 14 amino acids. The CDR3 DNA is TGTGCCAGCAGCCCCTGGGGGGGATACAATGAGCAGTTCTTC. Amino acid sequence: CASSPWGGYNEQFF. Full variable domain (outside the CDR3, taken from reference TRBV11-3 and TRBJ2-1): EAGVVQSPRYKIIEKKQPVAFWCNPISGHNTLYWYLQNLGQGPELLIRYENEEAVDDSQLPKDRFSAERLKGVDSTLKIQPAELGDSAVYLCASSPWGGYNEQFFGPGTRLTVL.

The J gene is TRBJ2-2, the V gene TRBV19; a weak D match, TRBD1 (5 bases). The CDR3 is 16 residues long. CDR1 LNHDA and CDR2 SQIVND come from the germline V gene (reference sequence). V lost 5 bases and J 1 base, leaving 14 bases between the germline ends. In nucleotides, the CDR3 is TGTGCCAGTAGTCTAACAGGCCTTCTGAACACCGGGGAGCTGTTTTTT. This sequence encodes CASSLTGLLNTGELFF.

V is TRBV28 and J is TRBJ2-3, with 14 positions matching TRBD2. This CDR3 is 16 amino acids long. The germline V gene encodes CDR1 MDHEN and CDR2 SYDVKM. Losses at the gene ends were 6 bases for V and 5 bases for J; bases not matched to a gene: 7. The chain's CDR3 is CASRTGTSGGRDTQYF. The CDR3 region has the DNA TGTGCCAGCAGAACCGGGACTAGCGGGGGCCGAGATACGCAGTATTTT.

This chain joins TRBV19 and TRBJ1-6; no definite D call. Germline V gene data show CDR1 as LNHDA and CDR2 as SQIVND (reference sequence). Trimming pared 5 bases from V and 10 bases from J, leaving 15 bases between. The CDR3 spans 14 residues. For the CDR3, the DNA is TGTGCCAGTAGTTTGGACCGGGGAAAATCACCCCTCCACTTT. Translation gives CASSLDRGKSPLHF.